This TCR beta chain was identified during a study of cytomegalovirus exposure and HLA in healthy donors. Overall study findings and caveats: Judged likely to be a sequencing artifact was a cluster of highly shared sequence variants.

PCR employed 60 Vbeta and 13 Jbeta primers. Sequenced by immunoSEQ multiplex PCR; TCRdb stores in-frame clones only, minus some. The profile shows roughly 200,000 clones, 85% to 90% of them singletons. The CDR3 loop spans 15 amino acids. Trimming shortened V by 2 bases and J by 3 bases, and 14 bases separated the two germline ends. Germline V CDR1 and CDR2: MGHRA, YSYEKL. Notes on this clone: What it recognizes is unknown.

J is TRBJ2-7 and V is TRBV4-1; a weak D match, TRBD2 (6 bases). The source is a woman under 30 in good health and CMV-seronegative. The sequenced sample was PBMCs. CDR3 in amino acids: CASSQIRDLIYEQYF. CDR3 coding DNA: TGCGCCAGCAGCCAAATCCGGGACTTAATCTACGAGCAGTACTTC.